Listed here are 12 T cell receptor beta chains from one sample, sequenced in a study of T cell repertoires in cytomegalovirus infection. TCRdb processed the reads anew with MiXCR; each CDR3 protein has one entry. The table includes nearly 700,000 distinct CDR3 sequences, about 30% detected once. These receptors' antigens are unknown. The specimen was cultured PBMCs, collected from culture after CMV antigen stimulation. The receptors shown here come from a human donor in good health (CMV status not recorded). Some clones in this sample may be carry-over from other donors' samples.

This sequence joins TRBV6-6 and TRBJ2-3; possibly TRBD1 for D (6 bases). This CDR3 has 14 residues. Germline V CDR1 and CDR2: MNHNY, SVGAGI (reference sequence). Between the trimmed V and J ends, which lost 4 bases and 2 bases, there was a span of 10 bases. DNA for the CDR3: TGTGCCAGCAGTTTGGGGGCCGACACAGATACGCAGTATTTT. It is translated as CASSLGADTDTQYF.

This clonotype was observed a handful of times. CDR3 protein: CASTLPLTEYNEQFF. Here the CDR3 DNA reads TGTGCCAGCACCCTGCCCCTGACAGAATACAATGAGCAGTTCTTC. The chain is built from TRBV7-4 and TRBJ2-1; D is perhaps TRBD1 (5 bases). The germline V and J ends were trimmed by 7 bases and 4 bases, with 17 bases remaining between them. Germline assignment: CDR1 SGHVT and CDR2 SQSDAQ. This CDR3 region has 15 residues.

The table lists this clonotype with a few counts. This CDR3 is CASRNSDTTYEQYF. DNA of the CDR3: TGTGCCAGCAGGAATTCGGACACCACCTACGAGCAGTACTTC. The chain has TRBV6-2 or TRBV6-3 and TRBJ2-7, with D perhaps matching TRBD1 (5 bases). Looked up from germline, CDR1 is MNHEY and CDR2 is SVGEGT. This CDR3 contains 14 residues. The ends were cut back, 6 bases at V and 2 bases at J, with 14 bases in the middle.

The chain couples TRBV4-1 to TRBJ1-5; D is uncertain. The CDR3 contains 16 residues. The germline V gene encodes CDR1 MGHRA and CDR2 YSYEKL. With 0 bases removed from V and 3 bases from J, the gap between germline ends came to 12 bases. The CDR3 loop reads CASSQESAVDNQPQHF. The CDR3 DNA reads as TGCGCCAGCAGCCAAGAGTCCGCAGTCGACAATCAGCCCCAGCATTTT.

The rearrangement joins TRBV20-1 to TRBJ2-3, with TRBD2 matching 9 bases. This CDR3 region has 17 residues. The germline V gene has CDR1 DFQATT and CDR2 SNEGSKA (reference sequence). V dropped 4 bases and J dropped 0; count of bases not matched to a gene: 11. The CDR3 spells CSATAGGRASSTDTQYF. The CDR3 nucleotides are TGCAGTGCTACGGCTGGCGGGAGGGCCTCGAGCACAGATACGCAGTATTTT.

This clonotype was detected a few times. The chain carries TRBV7-4 and TRBJ1-5; no clear D. Germline V gene sequence: CDR1 SGHVT, CDR2 SQSDAQ. This CDR3 spans 14 amino acids. Trimming stripped 3 bases from V and 0 bases from J, with 6 bases between. CDR3 bases: TGTGCCAGCAGCTTTTTACTTAGCAATCAGCCCCAGCATTTT. This translates into CASSFLLSNQPQHF.

The chain recombines TRBV7-6 with TRBJ1-1; 7 positions match TRBD1. The CDR3 runs to 15 residues. The germline V gene has CDR1 SGHVS and CDR2 FNYEAQ. V shed 5 bases and J 8 bases; nucleotides not matched to a gene: 14. This chain's CDR3 is CASSGKTGPSKEAFF. Here the CDR3 DNA reads TGTGCCAGCAGCGGAAAGACAGGGCCTAGCAAGGAAGCTTTCTTT.

The genes are TRBV27 and TRBJ2-7; weak D call: TRBD1 (5 bases). The V end lost 6 bases, the J end lost 1 base, and 10 bases lay between the germline ends. Germline values: CDR1 MNHEY, CDR2 SMNVEV (reference sequence). The CDR3 is 13 amino acids. The CDR3 region is CASSLQESYEQYF. The CDR3 DNA reads TGTGCCAGCAGCCTACAGGAATCCTACGAGCAGTACTTC.

J is TRBJ1-2 and V is TRBV7-9, with 8 bases identical to TRBD1. CDR3 length equals 15 residues. V was pared by 5 bases and J by 7 bases, with 12 bases of the junction left unmatched. In germline, CDR1 is SEHNR, CDR2 FQNEAQ (reference sequence). CDR3 loop: CASSLPKGQVFGYTF. CDR3 in DNA: TGTGCCAGCAGCCTACCAAAGGGACAGGTTTTTGGCTACACCTTC.

This chain links TRBV5-4 with TRBJ1-4; perhaps TRBD1 as D (5 bases). This CDR3 spans 14 amino acids. CDR1 is SGHNT, CDR2 YYREEE, per germline (reference sequence). The ends were cut back, 2 bases at V and 5 bases at J, with 10 bases in the middle. CDR3 in amino acids: CASSLRDGNEKLFF. In nucleotides, the CDR3 is TGTGCCAGCAGCTTAAGGGACGGAAATGAAAAACTGTTTTTT.

This clonotype was detected a few times. The J gene is TRBJ2-1, the V gene TRBV15; 7 positions match TRBD2. The junction had 11 bases not matched to a gene; V was cut back by 5 bases and J by 7 bases. Germline lookup yields CDR1 LNHNV and CDR2 YYDKDF (reference sequence). The CDR3 has 15 amino acids. CDR3 residues: CATSPVRLAGNEQFF. The CDR3 bases are TGTGCCACCAGCCCCGTTCGACTAGCTGGGAATGAGCAGTTCTTC.

V and J are TRBV28 and TRBJ1-4; D possibly corresponds to TRBD1 (5 bases). In germline, CDR1 is MDHEN, CDR2 SYDVKM. The CDR3 contains 14 residues. Trimming left V 6 bases short and J 7 bases short, with 15 bases between. The CDR3 is CASRTNRGGEKLFF. The CDR3 DNA reads as TGTGCCAGCAGAACGAACCGGGGCGGTGAAAAACTGTTTTTT.